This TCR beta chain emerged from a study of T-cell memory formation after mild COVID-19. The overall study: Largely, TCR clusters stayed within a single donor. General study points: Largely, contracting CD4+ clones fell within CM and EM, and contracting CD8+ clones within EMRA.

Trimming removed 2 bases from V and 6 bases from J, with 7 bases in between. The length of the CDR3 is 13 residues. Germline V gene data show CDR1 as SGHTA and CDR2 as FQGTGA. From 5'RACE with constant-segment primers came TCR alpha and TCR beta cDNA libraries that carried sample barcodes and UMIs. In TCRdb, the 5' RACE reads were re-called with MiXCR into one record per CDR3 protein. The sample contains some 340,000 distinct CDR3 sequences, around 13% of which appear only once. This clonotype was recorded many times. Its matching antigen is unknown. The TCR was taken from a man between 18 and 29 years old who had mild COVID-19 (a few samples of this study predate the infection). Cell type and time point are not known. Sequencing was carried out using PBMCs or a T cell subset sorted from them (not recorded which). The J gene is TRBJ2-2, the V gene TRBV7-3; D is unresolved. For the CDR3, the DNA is TGTGCCAGCAGCTTAGCAGGTCCCGGGGAGCTGTTTTTT. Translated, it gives CASSLAGPGELFF.